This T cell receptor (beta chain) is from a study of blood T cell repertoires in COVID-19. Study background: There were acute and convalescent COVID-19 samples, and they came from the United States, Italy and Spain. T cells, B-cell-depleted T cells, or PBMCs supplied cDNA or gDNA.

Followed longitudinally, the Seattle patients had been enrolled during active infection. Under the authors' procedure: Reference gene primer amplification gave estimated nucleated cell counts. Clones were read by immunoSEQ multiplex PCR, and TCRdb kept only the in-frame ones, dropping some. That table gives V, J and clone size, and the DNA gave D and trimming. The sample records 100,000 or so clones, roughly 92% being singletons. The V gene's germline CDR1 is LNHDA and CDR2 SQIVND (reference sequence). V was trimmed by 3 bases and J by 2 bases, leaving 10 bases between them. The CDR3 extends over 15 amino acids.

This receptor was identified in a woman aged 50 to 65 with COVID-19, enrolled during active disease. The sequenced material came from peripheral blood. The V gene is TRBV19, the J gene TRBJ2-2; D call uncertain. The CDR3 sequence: CASSIVGSNTGELFF. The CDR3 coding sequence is TGTGCCAGTAGTATTGTCGGGTCTAACACCGGGGAGCTGTTTTTT.